This TCR beta chain was identified during a study of blood T cell repertoires in COVID-19. Turning to the study itself: Italy, Spain and the United States were the sources of the convalescent and acute COVID-19 samples. Sources were T cells, B-cell-depleted T cells, or PBMCs; the material itself was cDNA or gDNA.

In the authors' methods: Reference gene primer amplification in the assay estimated nucleated cell counts. Sequenced by immunoSEQ multiplex PCR; TCRdb stores in-frame clones only, minus some. Clone size and V and J calls were adopted from that table, with D and trimming inferred from the DNA. The data contain some 40,000 clones, about 85% of them singletons. Per germline, CDR1 SGHRS and CDR2 YFSETQ. The ends lost 4 bases at V and 6 bases at J; junction bases unmatched: 6. The CDR3 is made up of 16 amino acids. The chain employs TRBV5-1 and TRBJ2-2, with 13 bases fitting TRBD2. The sequencing sample was made of peripheral blood. This clonotype originated in a woman older than 75 with acute or convalescent COVID-19. CDR3 bases: TGCGCCAGCAGCGAATCGGGACTAGCGGGGTCCGGGGAGCTGTTTTTT. Protein product: CASSESGLAGSGELFF. The full variable domain, its missing parts supplied by reference TRBV5-1 and TRBJ2-2, is KAGVTQTPRYLIKTRGQQVTLSCSPISGHRSVSWYQQTPGQGLQFLFEYFSETQRNKGNFPGRFSGRQFSNSRSEMNVSTLELGDSALYLCASSESGLAGSGELFFGEGSRLTVL.